This entry is about one T cell receptor (beta chain). Germline V gives CDR1 SEHNR, CDR2 FQNEAQ (reference sequence). Losses at the gene ends were 8 bases for V and 7 bases for J; bases not matched to a gene: 6. The CDR3 runs 13 residues. Data came from immunoSEQ multiplex PCR; TCRdb stores just in-frame clones and leaves some out. Of 190,000 or so clones listed, around nine tenths were seen once; the top ten hold 0.85% to 0.95%. The data belong to a study of blood T cell repertoires in COVID-19. The V gene is TRBV7-9, the J gene TRBJ2-1, with 9 bases identical to TRBD1. The sequencing input was peripheral blood. The source of this sequence is a woman aged 18 to 35 who had recovered from COVID-19. CDR3 residues: CASAGQGSNEQFF. As DNA, the CDR3 is TGTGCCAGCGCGGGACAGGGTTCAAATGAGCAGTTCTTC.